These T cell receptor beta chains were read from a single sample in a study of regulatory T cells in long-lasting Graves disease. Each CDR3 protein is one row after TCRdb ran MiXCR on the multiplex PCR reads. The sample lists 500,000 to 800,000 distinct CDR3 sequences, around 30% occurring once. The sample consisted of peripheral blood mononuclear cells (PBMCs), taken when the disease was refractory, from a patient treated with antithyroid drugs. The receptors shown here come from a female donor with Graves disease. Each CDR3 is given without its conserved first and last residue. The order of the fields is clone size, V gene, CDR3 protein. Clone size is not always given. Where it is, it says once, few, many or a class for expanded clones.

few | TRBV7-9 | ASSLMTEGETQY
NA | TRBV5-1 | ASSLAQGARVFNEKLF
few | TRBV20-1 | SASAGTDNQPQH
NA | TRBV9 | ASSPWDNMNTEAF
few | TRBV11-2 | ASSSHQGLALTGELF
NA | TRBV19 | ASSIVGGRTEAF
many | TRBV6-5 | ASSYSNSNQPQH
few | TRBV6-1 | ASSQGTSGYQPQH
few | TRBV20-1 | SARQTGGEKLF
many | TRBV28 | ASSFLLAPPYEQY
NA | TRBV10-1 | ATIVVAF
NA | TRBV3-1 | ASSQDNRVDYGYT
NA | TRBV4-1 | ASSQGTGLAKNIQY
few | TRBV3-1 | ASSQGRGDTQPQH
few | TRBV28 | ASRSPGQTLISNQPQH
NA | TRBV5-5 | ASSLVMGQGPYEQY
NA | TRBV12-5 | ASGLVRGQGSSGNTIY
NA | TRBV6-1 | ASSQGTKQF
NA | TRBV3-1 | ASRDNSGTGELF
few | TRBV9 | ASSVAGSGTEAF
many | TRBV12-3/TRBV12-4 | ASSSGDGYEQY
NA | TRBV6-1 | ASSGRRMNTEAF
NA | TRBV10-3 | ATHDRGNTEAF
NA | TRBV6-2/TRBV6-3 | ASTPFSGQPQH
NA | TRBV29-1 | SVGQGEAYEQY
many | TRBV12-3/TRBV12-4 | ASSPDRDRIFGEKLF
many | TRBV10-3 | AISGSGELGTEAF